The 16 T cell receptor beta chains in this list originate from one sample, sequenced in a study of T cells after yellow fever vaccination. TCRdb processed the 5' RACE reads anew with MiXCR; each CDR3 protein has one entry. The sample consists of approximately 510,000 distinct CDR3 sequences, 20% to 25% of them appearing once. The sequences come from PBMCs, collected about 20 days after the first yellow fever vaccination. These receptors were obtained from a man younger than 35 who received the YFV17D yellow fever vaccine.

In this sample, this clonotype turned up a few times. This chain links TRBV29-1 with TRBJ2-1, with TRBD1 identical over 8 bases. From germline, CDR1 is SQVTM and CDR2 ANQGSEA. The CDR3 runs to 14 residues. Trimming cost V 6 bases and J 4 bases; bases outside gene matches: 8. The CDR3 nucleotides are TGCAGCGTCCTGACAGGGGTAACATACAATGAGCAGTTCTTC. As protein: CSVLTGVTYNEQFF.

The chain joins TRBV11-2 to TRBJ2-3, with TRBD2 matching over 11 bases. The CDR3 runs 16 residues. Germline V gives CDR1 SGHAT, CDR2 FQNNGV. Trimming cost V 6 bases and J 1 base; bases outside gene matches: 6. CDR3 bases: TGTGCCAGCAGACCACTAGCGGGGGCTCGCACAGATACGCAGTATTTT. Translated: CASRPLAGARTDTQYF.

This clonotype was observed a few times. This chain connects TRBV4-1 to TRBJ1-1, with D uncertain. Trimming took 3 bases from V and 8 from J, leaving 13 bases between them. The CDR3 sequence is 13 residues long. Per the germline V gene, CDR1 is MGHRA and CDR2 is YSYEKL. In DNA, the CDR3 is TGCGCCAGCAGCCAGGCTAACATGCCGGAAGCTTTCTTT. Translating gives CASSQANMPEAFF.

A remark on this clonotype: At one end, the junction sequence differs from germline, possibly due to a read error. This chain uses TRBV7-9 with TRBJ1-5; D call uncertain. CDR1 and CDR2 (germline): SEHNR, FQNEAQ (reference sequence). The CDR3 runs 12 residues. The CDR3 DNA follows: TGTTCCAGCAGCTTAGAACGTCAGCCCCAGCATTTT. This sequence encodes CSSSLERQPQHF.

This clonotype has more than one count but fewer than ten. V is TRBV5-1 and J is TRBJ1-3; D is unresolved. Germline V lookup: CDR1 SGHRS, CDR2 YFSETQ. The CDR3 is 13 amino acids. V lost 0 bases and J 3 bases, leaving 4 bases between the germline ends. DNA for the CDR3: TGCGCCAGCAGCTTGGAAGATGGAAACACCATATATTTT. Amino acid sequence: CASSLEDGNTIYF.

In its sample, this clonotype was seen a few times. The chain employs TRBV9 and TRBJ1-6, with no clear D. Between the trimmed V and J ends, which lost 0 bases and 8 bases, there was a span of 3 bases. CDR3 length equals 12 residues. CDR1 and CDR2 (germline): SGDLS, YYNGEE. CDR3 sequence reads: CASSVADSPLHF. CDR3 DNA sequence: TGTGCCAGCAGCGTAGCCGATTCACCCCTCCACTTT. Full variable domain (missing parts from reference TRBV9 and TRBJ1-6): DSGVTQTPKHLITATGQRVTLRCSPRSGDLSVYWYQQSLDQGLQFLIQYYNGEERAKGNILERFSAQQFPDLHSELNLSSLELGDSALYFCASSVADSPLHFGNGTRLTVT.

This clonotype occurred a few times. The rearrangement uses TRBV10-3 and TRBJ1-2; D is uncertain. The CDR3 runs to 12 residues. The germline V gene encodes CDR1 ENHRY and CDR2 SYGVKD. The ends were cut back, 4 bases at V and 6 bases at J, with 9 bases in the middle. CDR3 bases: TGTGCCATCAGTGGGGCCTTGGATGGCTACACCTTC. This gives the protein CAISGALDGYTF.

The chain has TRBV12-3 or TRBV12-4 and TRBJ2-2; TRBD1 agrees at 8 bases. There are 15 residues in the CDR3. J was trimmed by 2 bases and V by 6 bases; bases with no gene match: 5. CDR3 sequence: CASSPGQVNTGELFF. Written as DNA, the CDR3 is TGTGCCAGCAGCCCGGGACAGGTCAACACCGGGGAGCTGTTTTTT.

The chain is built from TRBV4-1 and TRBJ1-6; TRBD1 matches 8 bases. Per germline, CDR1 MGHRA and CDR2 YSYEKL. Losses at the gene ends were 5 bases for V and 6 bases for J; bases not matched to a gene: 9. CDR3 length equals 16 residues. Here the CDR3 DNA reads TGCGCCAGCAGCAGGGGGACAGGTATAACTAATTCACCCCTCCACTTT. This encodes CASSRGTGITNSPLHF.

This clonotype was seen a few times. The chain is built from TRBV5-5 and TRBJ2-5, with D possibly matching TRBD2 (6 bases). Trimming removed 2 bases at V and 5 bases at J, with 13 bases between. The CDR3 contains 14 residues. Germline V gives CDR1 SGHKS, CDR2 YYEKEE (reference sequence). This CDR3 is CASSFWGERETQYF. CDR3 bases: TGTGCCAGCAGCTTTTGGGGGGAGAGGGAGACCCAGTACTTC.

J is TRBJ2-3 and V is TRBV5-1; D may match TRBD1 or TRBD2 (6 bases each). The V and J ends lost 4 bases and 6 bases respectively, with 15 bases between them. The germline V gene has CDR1 SGHRS and CDR2 YFSETQ. The CDR3 has 14 amino acids. The CDR3 here is CASSPSPGADTQYF. The CDR3 DNA is TGCGCCAGCAGCCCGTCCCCGGGGGCGGATACGCAGTATTTT.

This clonotype was found a few times. V and J are TRBV5-1 and TRBJ2-1; 7 bases match TRBD1. J gave up 6 bases and V 5 bases, and 5 bases lay outside the gene matches. Germline CDR1 SGHRS, CDR2 YFSETQ. The length of the CDR3 is 13 residues. CDR3 DNA sequence: TGCGCCAGCAGAGGGGACAGCCTCAATGAGCAGTTCTTC. Translation gives CASRGDSLNEQFF.

This clonotype showed up just a few times. V gene TRBV4-1 combines with J gene TRBJ2-2; 7 bases align to TRBD1. The length of the CDR3 is 16 residues. V lost 5 bases, J lost 4 bases, and 10 bases stayed unmatched. The germline CDR1 and CDR2 sequences are MGHRA and YSYEKL. In DNA form, the CDR3 reads TGCGCCAGCAGCTTCCGACAGGGCTTGGGCACCGGGGAGCTGTTTTTT. Amino acids: CASSFRQGLGTGELFF.

The CDR3 DNA sequence: TGTGCCATCAGTGAGGAGGGGACCGGCTACGAGCAGTACGTC. Translating it yields CAISEEGTGYEQYV. J is TRBJ2-7 and V is TRBV10-3; possibly TRBD1 or TRBD2 for D (5 bases each). The V end lost 2 bases, the J end lost 3 bases, and 11 bases lay between the germline ends. There are 14 residues in the CDR3. Looked up from germline, CDR1 is ENHRY and CDR2 is SYGVKD.

This clonotype turned up a few times. The chain uses TRBV18 and TRBJ2-7; TRBD1 agrees at 7 bases. The CDR3 has 15 amino acids. Trimming took 4 bases from V and 1 from J; bases not matched to a gene: 7. CDR1 and CDR2 (germline): KGHSH, LQKENI. Written as DNA, the CDR3 is TGTGCCAGCTCACTTTCGGGGACAGATTCCTACGAGCAGTACTTC. Protein sequence: CASSLSGTDSYEQYF.

This clonotype was counted only a few times. The chain combines TRBV12-3 or TRBV12-4 with TRBJ2-1, with TRBD1 matching 9 bases. V dropped 3 bases and J dropped 7; count of bases not matched to a gene: 10. The CDR3 length is 16 residues. In nucleotides, the CDR3 is TGTGCCAGCAGTTTCCTCTCAGGACAGGGGACGAATGAGCAGTTCTTC. Its translation is CASSFLSGQGTNEQFF.